This TCR beta chain was identified during a study of T cell responses to AZD1222 COVID-19 vaccine. Germline loops: CDR1 MNHEY, CDR2 SMNVEV (reference sequence). The CDR3 has 17 amino acids. The V and J ends lost 5 bases and 1 base, in that order; junction bases with no gene match: 8. In its sample, this clone was seen once. This table comes from immunoSEQ multiplex PCR, and its TCRdb copy is limited to in-frame clones, with some not included. Seen here are 130,000 or so clones, 92% observed once, and the top ten hold approximately 2%. The sequence was collected from an adult in good health. The chain carries TRBV27 and TRBJ2-5; 12 bases are shared with TRBD2. The source was peripheral blood, collected on day 0 of AZD1222 vaccination. Here the CDR3 DNA reads TGTGCCAGCAGTCCCTCCGAACTAGCGGGGGGCCAAGAGACCCAGTACTTC. This translates into CASSPSELAGGQETQYF.